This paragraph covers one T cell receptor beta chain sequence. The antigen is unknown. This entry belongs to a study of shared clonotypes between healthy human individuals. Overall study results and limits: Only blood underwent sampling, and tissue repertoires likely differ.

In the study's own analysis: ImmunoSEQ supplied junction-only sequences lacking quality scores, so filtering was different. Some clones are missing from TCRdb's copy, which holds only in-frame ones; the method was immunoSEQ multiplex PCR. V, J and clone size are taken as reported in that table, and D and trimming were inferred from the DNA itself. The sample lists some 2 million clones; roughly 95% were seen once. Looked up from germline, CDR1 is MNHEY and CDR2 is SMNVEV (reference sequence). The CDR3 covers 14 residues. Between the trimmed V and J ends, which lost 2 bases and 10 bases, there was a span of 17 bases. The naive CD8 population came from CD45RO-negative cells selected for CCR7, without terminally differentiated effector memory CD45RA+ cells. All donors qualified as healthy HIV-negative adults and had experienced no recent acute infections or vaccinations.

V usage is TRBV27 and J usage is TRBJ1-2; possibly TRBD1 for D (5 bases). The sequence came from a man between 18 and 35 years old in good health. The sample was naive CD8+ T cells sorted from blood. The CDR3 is CASSLMAGKVDYTF. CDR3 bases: TGTGCCAGCAGTTTAATGGCAGGGAAGGTTGACTACACCTTC.